These T cell receptor beta chains were read from a single sample in a study of shared clonotypes between healthy human individuals. Here immunoSEQ multiplex PCR was the method, and the copy in TCRdb shows in-frame clones only, minus some. The top ten hold 0.36% of the sample, which has over a million clones, around 98.5% seen once. Material: naive CD4+ T cells sorted from blood. These receptors came from a man in his thirties or forties in good health. CDR3s include the opening cysteine and the closing phenylalanine or tryptophan. D genes are given only for firm matches. The size of a clone is reported for some rows only, either as once, few or many, or as a class for expanded clones.

D: NA; J: TRBJ2-1; size: NA; V: TRBV19; CDR3: CASSIDLDQNYNEQFF; DNA: TGTGCCAGTAGTATAGATCTGGACCAAAACTACAATGAGCAGTTCTTC
D: NA; J: TRBJ2-2; size: NA; V: TRBV27; CDR3: CASKKDLYTGELFF; DNA: TGTGCCAGCAAAAAGGACTTATACACCGGGGAGCTGTTTTTT
D: NA; J: TRBJ2-7; size: NA; V: TRBV28; CDR3: CASSLAGSSSYEQYF; DNA: TGTGCCAGCAGTTTAGCCGGGAGTAGCTCCTACGAGCAGTACTTC
D: TRBD2; J: TRBJ2-1; size: once; V: TRBV19; CDR3: CASSRPGLEMSNEQFF; DNA: TGTGCCAGTAGTAGGCCGGGACTAGAGATGAGCAATGAGCAGTTCTTC
D: NA; J: TRBJ1-2; size: NA; V: TRBV28; CDR3: CASSPGIKIGGYTF; DNA: TGTGCCAGCAGCCCGGGAATCAAGATCGGTGGCTACACCTTC
D: NA; J: TRBJ2-7; size: NA; V: TRBV5-1; CDR3: CASSFGHYEQYF; DNA: TGCGCCAGCAGCTTCGGGCACTACGAGCAGTACTTC
D: TRBD1; J: TRBJ2-3; size: NA; V: TRBV19; CDR3: CASNFAGTDTDTQYF; DNA: TGTGCCAGTAACTTCGCCGGGACAGATACAGATACGCAGTATTTT
D: NA; J: TRBJ2-7; size: NA; V: TRBV6-5; CDR3: CASSPRWNEQYF; DNA: TGTGCCAGCAGTCCCCGTTGGAACGAGCAGTACTTC
D: TRBD2; J: TRBJ2-5; size: NA; V: TRBV18; CDR3: CASSPLLAGSLMGTQYF; DNA: TGTGCCAGCTCACCACTACTAGCGGGATCCCTCATGGGGACCCAGTACTTC
D: NA; J: TRBJ2-7; size: NA; V: TRBV2; CDR3: CASVGLHHRRGGYEQYF; DNA: TGTGCCAGCGTAGGATTACATCACAGGCGAGGTGGCTACGAGCAGTACTTC
D: TRBD2; J: TRBJ2-7; size: NA; V: TRBV5-1; CDR3: CASSLASGGPLNEQYF; DNA: TGCGCCAGCAGCTTGGCTTCGGGAGGGCCGCTGAACGAGCAGTACTTC
D: NA; J: TRBJ2-7; size: NA; V: TRBV28; CDR3: CASAPRGPYEQYF; DNA: TGTGCCAGCGCCCCGAGGGGCCCCTACGAGCAGTACTTC
D: NA; J: TRBJ1-1; size: NA; V: TRBV28; CDR3: CASSFGYGGGTEAFF; DNA: TGTGCCAGCAGTTTTGGGTACGGCGGGGGCACTGAAGCTTTCTTT
D: TRBD1; J: TRBJ2-3; size: NA; V: TRBV18; CDR3: CASSPAGTGADTQYF; DNA: TGTGCCAGCTCACCCGCGGGGACAGGGGCGGATACGCAGTATTTT
D: NA; J: TRBJ2-1; size: NA; V: TRBV5-4; CDR3: CASSPGLTTSYNEQFF; DNA: TGTGCCAGCAGCCCTGGACTAACGACCTCCTACAATGAGCAGTTCTTC
D: NA; J: TRBJ1-3; size: once; V: TRBV5-1; CDR3: CASSLGTESSGNTIYF; DNA: TGCGCCAGCAGCTTGGGGACGGAGAGCTCTGGAAACACCATATATTTT
D: NA; J: TRBJ2-1; size: NA; V: TRBV5-4; CDR3: CASSRVPNGQINEQFF; DNA: TGTGCCAGCAGCCGGGTCCCAAATGGACAGATCAATGAGCAGTTCTTC
D: NA; J: TRBJ2-5; size: once; V: TRBV14; CDR3: CASSQVRARDQETQYF; DNA: TGTGCCAGCAGCCAAGTCAGGGCGAGGGACCAAGAGACCCAGTACTTC
D: NA; J: TRBJ2-2; size: once; V: TRBV7-3; CDR3: CASRTENTGELFF; DNA: TGTGCCAGCAGAACAGAAAACACCGGGGAGCTGTTTTTT
D: NA; J: TRBJ2-5; size: NA; V: TRBV7-6; CDR3: CASSLLSETQYF; DNA: TGTGCCAGCAGCCTGCTTTCAGAGACCCAGTACTTC
D: TRBD2; J: TRBJ2-4; size: NA; V: TRBV6-1; CDR3: CASSAGLAGVGNIQYF; DNA: TGTGCCAGCAGTGCCGGACTAGCGGGAGTGGGGAACATTCAGTACTTC
D: NA; J: TRBJ2-7; size: NA; V: TRBV5-6; CDR3: CASSFIHSTGEQYF; DNA: TGTGCCAGCAGTTTCATACACAGTACCGGCGAGCAGTACTTC
D: TRBD1; J: TRBJ1-1; size: NA; V: TRBV29-1; CDR3: CSVAGGKTEAFF; DNA: TGCAGCGTGGCAGGGGGCAAGACTGAAGCTTTCTTT
D: NA; J: TRBJ2-2; size: NA; V: TRBV27; CDR3: CASSPRGSVGAGELFF; DNA: TGTGCCAGCAGTCCCCGGGGTAGCGTAGGCGCCGGGGAGCTGTTTTTT
D: TRBD2; J: TRBJ2-7; size: NA; V: TRBV11-2; CDR3: CASSQGLGYNREQYF; DNA: TGTGCCAGCAGCCAAGGACTAGGGTATAATAGGGAGCAGTACTTC
D: NA; J: TRBJ1-5; size: NA; V: TRBV2; CDR3: CASSEGFSNQPQHF; DNA: TGTGCCAGCAGCGAAGGTTTTAGCAATCAGCCCCAGCATTTT
D: NA; J: TRBJ1-1; size: NA; V: TRBV30; CDR3: CAWSVRMNTEAFF; DNA: TGTGCCTGGAGTGTCCGTATGAACACTGAAGCTTTCTTT
D: NA; J: TRBJ2-1; size: NA; V: TRBV27; CDR3: CASSFGQPKVRNEQFF; DNA: TGTGCCAGCAGTTTCGGACAGCCTAAGGTCCGCAATGAGCAGTTCTTC
D: NA; J: TRBJ1-4; size: NA; V: TRBV18; CDR3: CASSPRGSTNEKLFF; DNA: TGTGCCAGCTCACCTCGGGGCTCGACTAATGAAAAACTGTTTTTT
D: TRBD1; J: TRBJ2-7; size: NA; V: TRBV6-5; CDR3: CASSLGQGSSYEQYF; DNA: TGTGCCAGCAGCCTCGGACAGGGGAGCTCCTACGAGCAGTACTTC
D: TRBD1; J: TRBJ2-1; size: NA; V: TRBV6-1; CDR3: CASMDTGGISEFF; DNA: TGTGCCAGCATGGATACAGGGGGGATATCGGAGTTCTTC
D: NA; J: TRBJ1-2; size: NA; V: TRBV27; CDR3: CASSLEGTTIGYTF; DNA: TGTGCCAGCAGTTTGGAGGGAACGACTATCGGCTACACCTTC
D: NA; J: TRBJ2-3; size: NA; V: TRBV7-2; CDR3: CASSSSWGGDTQYF; DNA: TGTGCCAGCAGCAGCAGTTGGGGTGGCGATACGCAGTATTTT
D: NA; J: TRBJ2-2; size: NA; V: TRBV11-1; CDR3: CASSSRQRGTGELFF; DNA: TGTGCCAGCAGCTCAAGACAGAGGGGCACCGGGGAGCTGTTTTTT
D: NA; J: TRBJ2-5; size: NA; V: TRBV6-6; CDR3: CASSYIAGSLQETQYF; DNA: TGTGCCAGCAGTTACATTGCCGGGAGCCTCCAAGAGACCCAGTACTTC
D: NA; J: TRBJ2-2; size: NA; V: TRBV9; CDR3: CASSVGVGELFF; DNA: TGTGCCAGCAGCGTAGGCGTCGGGGAGCTGTTTTTT
D: NA; J: TRBJ2-5; size: NA; V: TRBV5-5; CDR3: CASSRPPGHEETQYF; DNA: TGTGCCAGCAGCCGACCCCCGGGACACGAAGAGACCCAGTACTTC
D: NA; J: TRBJ2-1; size: NA; V: TRBV10-3; CDR3: CAISVRNEQFF; DNA: TGTGCCATCAGTGTCCGCAATGAGCAGTTCTTC
D: NA; J: TRBJ2-3; size: few; V: TRBV5-1; CDR3: CASSLSERGTDTQYF; DNA: TGCGCCAGCAGCTTGTCCGAGCGGGGCACAGATACGCAGTATTTT
D: NA; J: TRBJ2-5; size: NA; V: TRBV6-6; CDR3: CASSYSKEDRWGQYF; DNA: TGTGCCAGCAGTTACTCGAAGGAGGATCGGTGGGGCCAGTACTTC
D: NA; J: TRBJ2-7; size: NA; V: TRBV28; CDR3: CAGSIYEQYF; DNA: TGTGCCGGGAGCATCTACGAGCAGTACTTC
D: NA; J: TRBJ2-7; size: NA; V: TRBV5-5; CDR3: CASSLRTQTSREQYF; DNA: TGTGCCAGCAGCCTCAGGACCCAGACAAGCCGCGAGCAGTACTTC
D: TRBD2; J: TRBJ2-7; size: NA; V: TRBV30; CDR3: CAWELPRREKREQYF; DNA: TGTGCCTGGGAACTACCACGGCGGGAGAAACGCGAGCAGTACTTC
D: NA; J: TRBJ1-5; size: NA; V: TRBV6-1; CDR3: CASSEAHGTSNQPQHF; DNA: TGTGCCAGCAGTGAAGCACACGGGACGTCGAATCAGCCCCAGCATTTT
D: NA; J: TRBJ1-1; size: NA; V: TRBV10-2; CDR3: CASNRQNTEAFF; DNA: TGCGCCAGCAACCGACAGAACACTGAAGCTTTCTTT
D: TRBD2; J: TRBJ2-1; size: NA; V: TRBV9; CDR3: CASSVGLREHNEQFF; DNA: TGTGCCAGCAGCGTAGGGCTGCGGGAGCACAATGAGCAGTTCTTC
D: TRBD2; J: TRBJ2-7; size: NA; V: TRBV28; CDR3: CASLNRGVGEQYF; DNA: TGTGCCAGCCTCAACCGGGGGGTGGGTGAGCAGTACTTC
D: NA; J: TRBJ2-4; size: NA; V: TRBV30; CDR3: CAWSPDTGRVDF; DNA: TGTGCCTGGAGTCCCGACACCGGGAGAGTCGACTTC
D: TRBD1; J: TRBJ1-2; size: NA; V: TRBV7-9; CDR3: CASSPGTGGSYGYTF; DNA: TGTGCCAGCAGCCCGGGGACAGGGGGATCCTATGGCTACACCTTC
D: NA; J: TRBJ2-6; size: NA; V: TRBV7-8; CDR3: CASSLGGSGANVLTF; DNA: TGTGCCAGCAGCTTAGGCGGCTCTGGGGCCAACGTCCTGACTTTC